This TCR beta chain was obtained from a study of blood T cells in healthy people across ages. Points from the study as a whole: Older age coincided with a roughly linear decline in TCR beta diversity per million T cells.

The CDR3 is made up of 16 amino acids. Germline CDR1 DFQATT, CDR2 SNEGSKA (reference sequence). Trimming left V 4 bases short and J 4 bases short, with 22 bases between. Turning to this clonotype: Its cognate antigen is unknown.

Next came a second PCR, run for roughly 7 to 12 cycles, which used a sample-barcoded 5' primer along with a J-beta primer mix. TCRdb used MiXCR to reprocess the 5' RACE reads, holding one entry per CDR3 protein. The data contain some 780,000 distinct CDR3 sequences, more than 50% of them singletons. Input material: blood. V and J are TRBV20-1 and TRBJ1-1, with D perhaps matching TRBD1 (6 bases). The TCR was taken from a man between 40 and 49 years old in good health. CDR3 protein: CSATSLGGRSGTEAFF. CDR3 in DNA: TGCAGTGCTACGTCTTTGGGGGGCCGCTCGGGCACTGAAGCTTTCTTT.